This T cell receptor beta chain derives from a study of neurological immune-mediated disorders. Study-wide points: No expanded-clone CDR3 amino acid sequence recurred across subjects, suggesting private TCR-beta repertoires. The greatest TCR clonal expansion appeared in HTLV-1-associated myelopathy and the smallest, falling below healthy controls, in multiple sclerosis.

This clonotype was seen repeatedly, ten times or more. What it binds is not known. V lost 5 bases and J lost 3, with 16 bases in between. The germline V gene encodes CDR1 LGHDT and CDR2 YNNKEL (reference sequence). The CDR3 has 16 amino acids. One entry per CDR3 protein results from TCRdb running MiXCR on the 5' RACE reads. The sample holds over 55,000 distinct CDR3 sequences, about 2.5% seen once. Sequenced material: PBMCs. The chain employs TRBV3-1 and TRBJ1-4, with TRBD1 as a possible D gene (5 bases). The clonotype originates from a man aged 45-65 years with multiple sclerosis. For the CDR3, the DNA is TGTGCCAGCAGCACCCAGGGAGTTGGAGCTAATGAAAAACTGTTTTTT. Amino acid sequence: CASSTQGVGANEKLFF.